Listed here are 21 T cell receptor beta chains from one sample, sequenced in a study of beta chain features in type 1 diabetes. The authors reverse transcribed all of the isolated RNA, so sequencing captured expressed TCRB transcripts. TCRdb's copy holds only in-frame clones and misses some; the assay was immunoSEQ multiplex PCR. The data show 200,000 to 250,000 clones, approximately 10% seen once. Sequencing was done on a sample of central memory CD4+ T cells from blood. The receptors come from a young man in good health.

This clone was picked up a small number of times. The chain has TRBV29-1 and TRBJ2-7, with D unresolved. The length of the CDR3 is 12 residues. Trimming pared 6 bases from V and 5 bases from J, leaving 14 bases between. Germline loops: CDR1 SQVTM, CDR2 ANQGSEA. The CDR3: CSVAPPWDEQYF. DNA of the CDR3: TGCAGCGTGGCTCCACCATGGGACGAGCAGTACTTC.

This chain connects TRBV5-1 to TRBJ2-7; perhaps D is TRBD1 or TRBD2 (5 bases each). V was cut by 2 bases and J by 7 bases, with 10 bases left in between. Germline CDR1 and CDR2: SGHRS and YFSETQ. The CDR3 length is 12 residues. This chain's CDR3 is CASSFGDQEQYF. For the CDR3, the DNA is TGCGCCAGCAGCTTCGGGGACCAGGAGCAGTACTTC.

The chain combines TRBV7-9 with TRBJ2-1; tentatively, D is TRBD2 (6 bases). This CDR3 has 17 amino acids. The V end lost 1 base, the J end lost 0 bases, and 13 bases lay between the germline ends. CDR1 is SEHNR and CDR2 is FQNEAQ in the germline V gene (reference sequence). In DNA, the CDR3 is TGTGCCAGCAGCTTAGGCCCGGGCGGGGACTCCTACAATGAGCAGTTCTTC. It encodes CASSLGPGGDSYNEQFF.

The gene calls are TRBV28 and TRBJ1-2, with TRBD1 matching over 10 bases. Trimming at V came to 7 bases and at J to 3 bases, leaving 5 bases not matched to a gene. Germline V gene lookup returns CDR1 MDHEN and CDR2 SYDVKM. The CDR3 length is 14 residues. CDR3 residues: CASTWDRGDYGYTF. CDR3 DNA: TGTGCCAGCACCTGGGACAGGGGAGACTATGGCTACACCTTC.

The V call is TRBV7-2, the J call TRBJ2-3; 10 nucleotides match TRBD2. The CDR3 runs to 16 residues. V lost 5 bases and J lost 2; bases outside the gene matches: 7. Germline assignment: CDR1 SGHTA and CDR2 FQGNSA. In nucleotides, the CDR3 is TGTGCCAGCAGCACGCGAGCGGGAGGGCTCACAGATACGCAGTATTTT. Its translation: CASSTRAGGLTDTQYF.

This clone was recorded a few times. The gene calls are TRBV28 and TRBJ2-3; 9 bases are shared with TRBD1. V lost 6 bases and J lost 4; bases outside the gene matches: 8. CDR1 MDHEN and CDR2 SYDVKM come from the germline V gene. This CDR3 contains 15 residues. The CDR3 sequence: CASSFGTGTADTQYF. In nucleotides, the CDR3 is TGTGCCAGCAGCTTCGGGACAGGGACAGCAGATACGCAGTATTTT.

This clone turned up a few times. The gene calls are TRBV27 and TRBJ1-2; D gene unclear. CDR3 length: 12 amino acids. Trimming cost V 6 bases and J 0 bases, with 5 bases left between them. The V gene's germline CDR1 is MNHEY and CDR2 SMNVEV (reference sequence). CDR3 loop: CASSPANYGYTF. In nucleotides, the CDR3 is TGTGCCAGCAGCCCTGCTAACTATGGCTACACCTTC.

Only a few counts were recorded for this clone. CDR3 bases: TGTGCCAGCAGCCCGCTCCGGGACAGGCCATACGAGCAGTACTTC. This sequence encodes CASSPLRDRPYEQYF. This chain links TRBV11-2 with TRBJ2-7; 8 bases align to TRBD1. Trimming removed 5 bases from V and 4 bases from J; junction bases left unmatched: 10. CDR3 length: 15 amino acids. Germline CDR1 SGHAT, CDR2 FQNNGV.

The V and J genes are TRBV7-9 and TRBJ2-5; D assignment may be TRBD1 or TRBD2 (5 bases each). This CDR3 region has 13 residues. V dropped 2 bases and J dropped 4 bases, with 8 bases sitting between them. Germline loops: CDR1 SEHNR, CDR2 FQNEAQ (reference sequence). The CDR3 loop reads CASSLTGAETQYF. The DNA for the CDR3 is TGTGCCAGCAGCTTAACCGGGGCAGAGACCCAGTACTTC. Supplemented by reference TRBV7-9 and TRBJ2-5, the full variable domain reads DTGVSQNPRHKITKRGQNVTFRCDPISEHNRLYWYRQTLGQGPEFLTYFQNEAQLEKSRLLSDRFSAERPKGSFSTLEIQRTEQGDSAMYLCASSLTGAETQYFGPGTRLLVL.

The CDR3 loop is CASSPPDREYNEQFF. DNA for the CDR3: TGTGCCAGCAGTCCACCCGACAGGGAATACAATGAGCAGTTCTTC. This chain uses TRBV28 with TRBJ2-1; 7 bases align to TRBD1. J was trimmed by 4 bases and V by 5 bases; bases with no gene match: 8. Germline loops: CDR1 MDHEN, CDR2 SYDVKM. This CDR3 region has 15 residues.

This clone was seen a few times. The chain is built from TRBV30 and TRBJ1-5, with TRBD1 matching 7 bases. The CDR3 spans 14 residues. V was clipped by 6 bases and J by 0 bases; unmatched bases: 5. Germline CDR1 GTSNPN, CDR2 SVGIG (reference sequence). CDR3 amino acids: CACKQGNSNQPQHF. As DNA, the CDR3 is TGTGCCTGCAAACAGGGGAATAGCAATCAGCCCCAGCATTTT.

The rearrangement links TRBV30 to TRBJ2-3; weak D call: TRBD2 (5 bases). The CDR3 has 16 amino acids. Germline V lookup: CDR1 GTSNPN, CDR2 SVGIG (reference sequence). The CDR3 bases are TGTGCTGCGACGGCGGGCGGCCAAGCTAGCACAGATACGCAGTATTTT. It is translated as CAATAGGQASTDTQYF. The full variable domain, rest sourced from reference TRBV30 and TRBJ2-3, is SQTIHQWPATLVQPVGSPLSLECTVEGTSNPNLYWYRQAAGRGLQLLFYSVGIGQISSEVPQNLSASRPQDRQFILSSKKLLLSDSGFYLCAATAGGQASTDTQYFGPGTRLTVL.

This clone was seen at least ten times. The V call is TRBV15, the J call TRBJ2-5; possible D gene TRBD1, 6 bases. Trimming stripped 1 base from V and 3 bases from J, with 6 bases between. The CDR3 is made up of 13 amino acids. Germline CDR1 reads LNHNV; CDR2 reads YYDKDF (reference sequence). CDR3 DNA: TGTGCCACCAGCAGAGGGACAGAAGAGACCCAGTACTTC. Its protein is CATSRGTEETQYF.

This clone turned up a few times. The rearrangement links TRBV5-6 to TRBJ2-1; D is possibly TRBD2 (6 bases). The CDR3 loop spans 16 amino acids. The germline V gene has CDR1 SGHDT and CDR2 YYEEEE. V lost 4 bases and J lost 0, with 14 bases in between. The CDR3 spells CASSNSGKFSYNEQFF. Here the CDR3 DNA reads TGTGCCAGCAGCAATAGCGGAAAATTCTCCTACAATGAGCAGTTCTTC.

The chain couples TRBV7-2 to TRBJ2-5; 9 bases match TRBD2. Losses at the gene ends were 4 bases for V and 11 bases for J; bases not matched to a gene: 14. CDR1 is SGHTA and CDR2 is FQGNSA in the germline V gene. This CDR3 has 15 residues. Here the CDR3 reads CASSSDGIAGVEQYF. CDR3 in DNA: TGTGCCAGCAGCTCCGACGGTATAGCGGGAGTTGAGCAGTACTTC.

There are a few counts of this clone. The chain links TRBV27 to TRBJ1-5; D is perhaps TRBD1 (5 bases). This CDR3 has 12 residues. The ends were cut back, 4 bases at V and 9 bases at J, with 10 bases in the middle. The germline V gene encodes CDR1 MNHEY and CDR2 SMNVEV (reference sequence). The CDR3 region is CASSSPGGPQHF. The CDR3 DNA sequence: TGTGCCAGCAGTTCCCCGGGGGGGCCCCAGCATTTT.

The CDR3 nucleotides read TGTGCCAGCAGCACAAGCCGGGACAGGGCCGCCTACGAGCAGTACTTC. Translation: CASSTSRDRAAYEQYF. This chain connects TRBV14 to TRBJ2-7; TRBD1 agrees at 9 bases. The germline CDR1 and CDR2 sequences are SGHDN and FVKESK. With 5 bases clipped from V and 2 bases from J, the junction kept 10 bases outside the gene matches. This CDR3 region has 16 residues. The full variable domain, its missing parts supplied by reference TRBV14 and TRBJ2-7, is EAGVTQFPSHSVIEKGQTVTLRCDPISGHDNLYWYRRVMGKEIKFLLHFVKESKQDESGMPNNRFLAERTGGTYSTLKVQPAELEDSGVYFCASSTSRDRAAYEQYFGPGTRLTVT.

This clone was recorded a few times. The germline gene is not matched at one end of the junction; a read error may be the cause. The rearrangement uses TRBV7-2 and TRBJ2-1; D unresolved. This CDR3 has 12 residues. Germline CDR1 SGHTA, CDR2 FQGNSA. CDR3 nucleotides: TGCGCCAGCAGCCAAGACCGGTATGAGCAGTTCTTC. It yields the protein CASSQDRYEQFF.

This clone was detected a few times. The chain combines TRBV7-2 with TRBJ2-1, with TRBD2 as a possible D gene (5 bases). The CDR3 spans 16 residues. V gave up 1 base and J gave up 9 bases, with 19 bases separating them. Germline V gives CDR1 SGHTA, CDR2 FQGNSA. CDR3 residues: CASSLVGGSLGSEQFF. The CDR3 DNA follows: TGTGCCAGCAGCTTAGTCGGTGGGTCCTTGGGGAGTGAGCAGTTCTTC.

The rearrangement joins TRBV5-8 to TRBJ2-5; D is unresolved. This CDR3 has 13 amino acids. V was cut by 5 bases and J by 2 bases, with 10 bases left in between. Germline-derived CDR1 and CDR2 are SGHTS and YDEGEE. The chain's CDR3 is CASSLFRQETQYF. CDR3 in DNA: TGTGCCAGCAGTCTTTTCAGACAAGAGACCCAGTACTTC.

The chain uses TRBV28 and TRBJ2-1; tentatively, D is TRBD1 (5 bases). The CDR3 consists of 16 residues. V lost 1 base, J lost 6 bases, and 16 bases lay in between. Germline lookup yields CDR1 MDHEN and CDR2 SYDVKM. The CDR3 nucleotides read TGTGCCAGCAGTTTATTGGGTGCAGGGAACTTCAATGAGCAGTTCTTC. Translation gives CASSLLGAGNFNEQFF.